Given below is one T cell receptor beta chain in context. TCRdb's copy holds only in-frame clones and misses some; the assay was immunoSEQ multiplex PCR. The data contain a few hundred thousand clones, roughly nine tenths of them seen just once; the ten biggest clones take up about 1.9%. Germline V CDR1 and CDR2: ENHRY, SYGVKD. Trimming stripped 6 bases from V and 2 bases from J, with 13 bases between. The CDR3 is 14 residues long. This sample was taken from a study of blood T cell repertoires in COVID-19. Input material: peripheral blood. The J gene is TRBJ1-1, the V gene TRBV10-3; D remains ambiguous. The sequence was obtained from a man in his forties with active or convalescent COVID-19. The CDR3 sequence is CAISRDIFNTEAFF. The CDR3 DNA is TGTGCCATCAGCCGAGACATTTTTAACACTGAAGCTTTCTTT.